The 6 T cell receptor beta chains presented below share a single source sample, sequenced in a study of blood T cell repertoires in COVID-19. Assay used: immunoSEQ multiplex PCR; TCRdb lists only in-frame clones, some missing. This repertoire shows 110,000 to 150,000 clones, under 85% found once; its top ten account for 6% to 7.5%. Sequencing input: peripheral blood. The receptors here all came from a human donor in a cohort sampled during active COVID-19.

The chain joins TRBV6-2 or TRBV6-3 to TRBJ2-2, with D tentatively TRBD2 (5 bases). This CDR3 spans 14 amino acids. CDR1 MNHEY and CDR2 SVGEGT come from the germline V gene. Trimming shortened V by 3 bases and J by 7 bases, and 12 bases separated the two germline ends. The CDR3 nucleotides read TGTGCCAGCAGTTATTGGGGAGAGGTCGGGGAGCTGTTTTTT. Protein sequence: CASSYWGEVGELFF.

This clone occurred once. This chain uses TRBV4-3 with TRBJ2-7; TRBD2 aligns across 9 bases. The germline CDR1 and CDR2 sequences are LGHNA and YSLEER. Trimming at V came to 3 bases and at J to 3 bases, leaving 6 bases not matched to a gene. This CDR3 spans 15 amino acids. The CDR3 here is CASSQRLAVDYEQYF. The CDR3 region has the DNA TGCGCCAGCAGCCAGAGACTAGCGGTTGACTACGAGCAGTACTTC.

The CDR3, as DNA: TGTGCCAGCAGCCAAGAGGTAAAGGGGCAAAACATTCAGTACTTC. Translating gives CASSQEVKGQNIQYF. This chain connects TRBV4-2 to TRBJ2-4; D possibly corresponds to TRBD1 (5 bases). CDR3 length: 15 residues. V was pared by 0 bases and J by 5 bases, with 11 bases between. Germline values: CDR1 LGHNA, CDR2 YNFKEQ.

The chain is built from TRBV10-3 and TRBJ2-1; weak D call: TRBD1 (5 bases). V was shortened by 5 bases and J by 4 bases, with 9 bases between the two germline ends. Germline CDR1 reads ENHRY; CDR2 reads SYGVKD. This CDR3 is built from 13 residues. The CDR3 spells CAISNNRYNEQFF. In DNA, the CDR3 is TGTGCCATCAGTAATAACAGGTACAATGAGCAGTTCTTC.

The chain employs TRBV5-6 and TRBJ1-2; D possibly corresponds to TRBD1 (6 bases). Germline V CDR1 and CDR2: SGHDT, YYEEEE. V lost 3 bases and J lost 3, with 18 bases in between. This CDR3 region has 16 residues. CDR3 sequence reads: CASSSTGQSRDYGYTF. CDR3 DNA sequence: TGTGCCAGCAGCTCTACCGGACAGTCGAGGGACTATGGCTACACCTTC.

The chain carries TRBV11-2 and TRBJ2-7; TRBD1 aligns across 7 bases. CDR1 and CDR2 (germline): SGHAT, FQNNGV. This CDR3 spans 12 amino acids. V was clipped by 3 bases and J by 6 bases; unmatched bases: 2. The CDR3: CASSFPGGEQYF. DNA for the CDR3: TGTGCCAGCAGCTTCCCAGGGGGCGAGCAGTACTTC.